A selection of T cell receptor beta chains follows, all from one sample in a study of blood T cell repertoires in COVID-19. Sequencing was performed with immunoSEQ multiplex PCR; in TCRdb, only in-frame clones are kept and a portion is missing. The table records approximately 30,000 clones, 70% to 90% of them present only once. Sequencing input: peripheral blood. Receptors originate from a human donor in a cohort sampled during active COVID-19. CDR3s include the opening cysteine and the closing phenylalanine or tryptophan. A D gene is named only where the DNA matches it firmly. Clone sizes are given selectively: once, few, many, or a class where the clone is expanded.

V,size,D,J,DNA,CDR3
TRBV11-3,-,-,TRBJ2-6,TGTGCCAGCAGCACCAGACAGGCACACCATCCCTCTGGGGCCAACGTCCTGACTTTC,CASSTRQAHHPSGANVLTF
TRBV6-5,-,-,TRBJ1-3,TGTGCCAGCAGGCGGGAGTCTGGAAACACCATATATTTT,CASRRESGNTIYF
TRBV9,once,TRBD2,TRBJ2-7,TGTGCCAGCAGCCTCCATTCCGGGGGGGAGCCAGACGAGCAGTACTTC,CASSLHSGGEPDEQYF
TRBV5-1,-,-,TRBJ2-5,TGCGCCAGCAGCGCCTTGGGGGCGGGAGAGACCCAGTACTTC,CASSALGAGETQYF
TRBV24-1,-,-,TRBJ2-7,TGTGCCACCAGTGATTTGCCGGGGGAGCAGTACTTC,CATSDLPGEQYF
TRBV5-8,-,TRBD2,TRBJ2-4,TGTGCCAGCAGCCAACCACTAGCGGGTTCGCCTTACTTC,CASSQPLAGSPYF
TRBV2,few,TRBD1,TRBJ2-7,TGTGCCAGCAGAGTAGACAGGGGAGGCGAGCAGTACTTC,CASRVDRGGEQYF
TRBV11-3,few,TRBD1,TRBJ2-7,TGTGCCAGCAGCCTACGAAGGGACAGGGGAAGCGAGCAGTACTTC,CASSLRRDRGSEQYF
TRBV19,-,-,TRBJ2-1,TGTGCCAGTAGTATTGGGACACTCGGCTCCTACAATGAGCAGTTCTTC,CASSIGTLGSYNEQFF
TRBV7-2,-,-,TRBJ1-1,TGTGCCAGCAGCTTTGCAGGGGTGGGGAACACTGAAGCTTTCTTT,CASSFAGVGNTEAFF
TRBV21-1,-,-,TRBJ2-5,TGTGCCAGCAGCAAACTAGCGGGAGGGCCAAAGACCCAGTACTTC,CASSKLAGGPKTQYF
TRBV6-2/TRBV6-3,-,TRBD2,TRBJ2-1,TGTGCCAGCAGCCCACGACTAGCGGACCTTTGGTACAATGAGCAGTTCTTC,CASSPRLADLWYNEQFF
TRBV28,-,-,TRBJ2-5,TGTGCCAGCAGTTCATCCGGACATGGGGAGACCCAGTACTTC,CASSSSGHGETQYF
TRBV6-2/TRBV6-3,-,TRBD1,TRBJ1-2,TGTGCCAGCAGTCCCGAACAGGGGATCCTTGGCTACACCTTC,CASSPEQGILGYTF
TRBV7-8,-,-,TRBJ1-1,TGTGCCAGCAGCACCGGGAGGTACACTGAAGCTTTCTTT,CASSTGRYTEAFF
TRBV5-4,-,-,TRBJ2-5,TGTGCCAGCAGCCGGGGTCGGGGTAAAGAGACCCAGTACTTC,CASSRGRGKETQYF
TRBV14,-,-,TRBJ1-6,TGTGCCAGCAATAGAGAGGGTTCACCCCTCCACTTT,CASNREGSPLHF
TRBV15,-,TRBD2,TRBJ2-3,TGTGCCACCAGCAGAGATCAGGCGGGAGCTACAGATACGCAGTATTTT,CATSRDQAGATDTQYF
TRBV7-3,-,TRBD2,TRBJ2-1,TGTGCCAGCAGCTTAACCCGCGGGAGTCAAAATGAGCAGTTCTTC,CASSLTRGSQNEQFF
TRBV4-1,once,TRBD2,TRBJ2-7,TGCGCCAGCAGCCAAGTGGGGGAGGGCGACGAGCAGTACTTC,CASSQVGEGDEQYF
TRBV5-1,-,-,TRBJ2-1,TGCGCCAGCAGCGGAGGGGGCCTTAACAATGAGCAGTTCTTC,CASSGGGLNNEQFF
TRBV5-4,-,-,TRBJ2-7,TGTGCCAGCAGCTTGCGGGAGTCGGGTTACGAGCAGTACTTC,CASSLRESGYEQYF
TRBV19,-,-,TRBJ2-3,TGTGCCAGTAGCGAGCCTGCCGCAGATACGCAGTATTTT,CASSEPAADTQYF
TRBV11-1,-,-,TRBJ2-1,TGTGCCAGCAGCCGGGTGTACCGCGATGAGCAGTTCTTC,CASSRVYRDEQFF